These T cell receptor beta chains were read from a single sample in a study of vaccination and CD4 T cells after COVID-19. In TCRdb, the PCR reads were re-called with MiXCR into one record per CDR3 protein. The sample records roughly 12,000 distinct CDR3 sequences, approximately 60% being singletons. Which antigens these TCRs recognize remains unknown. Sequenced input: CD4+ T cells from blood, cultured in vitro. These receptors came from a human donor who had recovered from COVID-19. Both conserved end residues are part of each CDR3. Fields, in order: CDR3 protein, CDR3 DNA, J gene, D gene, clone size, V gene. The D gene is left open where the match is weak. The size entry is marked missing in some rows and otherwise reads once, few, many or a size class.

CDR3 protein: CASSLASDQPQHF
CDR3 DNA: TGTGCCAGCAGTTTAGCGAGCGATCAGCCCCAGCATTTT
J gene: TRBJ1-5
D gene: -
clone size: -
V gene: TRBV12-3/TRBV12-4

CDR3 protein: CSAISGTIYNEQFF
CDR3 DNA: TGCAGTGCTATTAGCGGGACTATTTACAATGAGCAGTTCTTC
J gene: TRBJ2-1
D gene: TRBD2
clone size: -
V gene: TRBV20-1

CDR3 protein: CAISGGTDTEAFF
CDR3 DNA: TGTGCCATCAGTGGGGGGACCGACACTGAAGCTTTCTTT
J gene: TRBJ1-1
D gene: -
clone size: -
V gene: TRBV10-3

CDR3 protein: CASSFWSGNQPQHF
CDR3 DNA: TGTGCCAGCAGCTTCTGGTCGGGCAATCAGCCCCAGCATTTT
J gene: TRBJ1-5
D gene: -
clone size: -
V gene: TRBV5-5

CDR3 protein: CASSLWREQGIQYF
CDR3 DNA: TGTGCCAGCAGCTTGTGGCGGGAGCAAGGCATTCAGTACTTC
J gene: TRBJ2-4
D gene: TRBD2
clone size: -
V gene: TRBV5-4

CDR3 protein: CASSLLYSTDTQYF
CDR3 DNA: TGTGCCAGCAGCTTACTGTATAGCACAGATACGCAGTATTTT
J gene: TRBJ2-3
D gene: -
clone size: -
V gene: TRBV7-2

CDR3 protein: CASSLSRRWQSTSYEQYF
CDR3 DNA: TGTGCCAGCAGTTTAAGTAGGCGGTGGCAGAGCACATCCTACGAGCAGTACTTC
J gene: TRBJ2-7
D gene: -
clone size: once
V gene: TRBV28

CDR3 protein: CASSLTFGSYSSQPQHF
CDR3 DNA: TGTGCCAGCAGTTTAACTTTCGGATCGTATTCTTCTCAGCCCCAGCATTTT
J gene: TRBJ1-5
D gene: -
clone size: -
V gene: TRBV27

CDR3 protein: CAISESTHQPQHF
CDR3 DNA: TGTGCCATCAGTGAGTCGACCCATCAGCCCCAGCATTTT
J gene: TRBJ1-5
D gene: -
clone size: few
V gene: TRBV10-3

CDR3 protein: CSALLVTASGSYEQFF
CDR3 DNA: TGCAGTGCCCTACTTGTAACGGCTAGCGGGAGTTATGAGCAGTTCTTC
J gene: TRBJ2-1
D gene: TRBD2
clone size: -
V gene: TRBV20-1

CDR3 protein: CATWRGNTEAFF
CDR3 DNA: TGTGCCACCTGGCGGGGGAACACTGAAGCTTTCTTT
J gene: TRBJ1-1
D gene: -
clone size: -
V gene: TRBV10-3

CDR3 protein: CASSYQRTGRNYGYTF
CDR3 DNA: TGTGCCAGCAGTTACCAGAGGACAGGGAGAAACTATGGCTACACCTTC
J gene: TRBJ1-2
D gene: TRBD1
clone size: few
V gene: TRBV6-2/TRBV6-3

CDR3 protein: CASSNLDEQYF
CDR3 DNA: TGTGCCAGTAGCAATCTGGACGAGCAGTACTTC
J gene: TRBJ2-7
D gene: -
clone size: -
V gene: TRBV19

CDR3 protein: CASSLGQGGQFF
CDR3 DNA: TGTGCCAGCAGCTTGGGCCAAGGGGGCCAGTTCTTC
J gene: TRBJ2-1
D gene: TRBD1
clone size: -
V gene: TRBV7-8

CDR3 protein: CASSSGTPLQGQFF
CDR3 DNA: TGTGCCAGCAGTAGTGGGACACCCTTACAGGGGCAGTTCTTC
J gene: TRBJ2-1
D gene: -
clone size: -
V gene: TRBV6-2/TRBV6-3

CDR3 protein: CARRTNTDTQYF
CDR3 DNA: TGTGCCAGACGGACTAACACAGATACGCAGTATTTT
J gene: TRBJ2-3
D gene: -
clone size: -
V gene: TRBV2

CDR3 protein: CSAPGTLVEETQYF
CDR3 DNA: TGCAGTGCCCCGGGGACCTTGGTGGAAGAGACCCAGTACTTC
J gene: TRBJ2-5
D gene: -
clone size: few
V gene: TRBV20-1

CDR3 protein: CASRPPGPEAHGYTF
CDR3 DNA: TGTGCCAGCAGGCCCCCGGGGCCGGAGGCACATGGCTACACCTTC
J gene: TRBJ1-2
D gene: -
clone size: -
V gene: TRBV28

CDR3 protein: CASSLSSNQPQHF
CDR3 DNA: TGTGCCAGCAGCTTATCAAGCAATCAGCCCCAGCATTTT
J gene: TRBJ1-5
D gene: -
clone size: -
V gene: TRBV11-2

CDR3 protein: CASSPGTGSYEQYF
CDR3 DNA: TGTGCCAGCAGTCCCGGGACAGGGTCCTACGAGCAGTACTTC
J gene: TRBJ2-7
D gene: TRBD1
clone size: -
V gene: TRBV7-6

CDR3 protein: CASSEVGDGQETQYF
CDR3 DNA: TGTGCCAGCAGTGAAGTTGGGGACGGCCAAGAGACCCAGTACTTC
J gene: TRBJ2-5
D gene: -
clone size: few
V gene: TRBV6-1

CDR3 protein: CGSSWVAAGGELFF
CDR3 DNA: TGTGGATCTTCCTGGGTCGCGGCGGGCGGGGAGCTGTTTTTT
J gene: TRBJ2-2
D gene: -
clone size: -
V gene: TRBV30